This TCR beta chain came from a study of CD8 T cells in Susac syndrome. The study used healthy donors as controls matched for age and sex. Negative isolation was used for CD8+ and CD4+ T cells, and FACS enrichment was applied to TEMRA cells. The RNA, roughly 0.45 to 1 ug, was put through reverse transcription using random hexamers. The method of amplification for TCR beta CDR3 was immunoSEQ multiplex PCR, covering 54 Vbeta and 13 Jbeta. Each CDR3 protein is one row after TCRdb ran MiXCR on the immunoSEQ multiplex PCR reads. The sample includes approximately 190,000 distinct CDR3 sequences, 80% to 95% of them seen just once. This clonotype was seen only once. The source of this sequence is a human donor in good health. The sample consisted of CD4+ T cells from PBMCs.

CDR3: CASREAGAAYEQYV. The CDR3 DNA is TGTGCCAGCAGGGAGGCAGGGGCGGCCTACGAGCAGTACGTC. The gene calls are TRBV6-2 or TRBV6-3 and TRBJ2-7, with a possible D match to TRBD1 (6 bases). V was shortened by 6 bases and J by 2 bases, with 14 bases between the two germline ends. In germline, CDR1 is MNHEY, CDR2 SVGEGT. The CDR3 has 14 residues.